The 21 T cell receptor beta chains given below trace back to one sample, sequenced in a study of cytomegalovirus exposure and HLA in healthy donors. The PCR used 60 Vbeta and 13 Jbeta primers. Repertoires were generated with immunoSEQ multiplex PCR, while TCRdb's copy carries only in-frame clones and drops some. The profile shows some 200,000 clones, 65% to 85% of them singletons. Sequencing was performed on PBMCs. These receptors were taken from a female donor in good health and CMV-seronegative.

The V call is TRBV18, the J call TRBJ2-1, with 7 bases matching TRBD2. There are 15 residues in the CDR3. Losses at the gene ends were 2 bases for V and 10 bases for J; bases not matched to a gene: 11. CDR1 is KGHSH, CDR2 LQKENI, per germline. The CDR3 nucleotides are TGTGCCAGCTCACCAAAGACTAGCCCTTCTACAGAGCAGTTCTTC. Its protein is CASSPKTSPSTEQFF.

This sequence joins TRBV4-1 and TRBJ1-6; 8 positions match TRBD1. V dropped 1 base and J dropped 6; count of bases not matched to a gene: 8. The CDR3 runs 17 residues. Per the germline V gene, CDR1 is MGHRA and CDR2 is YSYEKL. The DNA of the CDR3 is TGCGCCAGCAGCCAAGGCGGCAGGGGGCCGGGTAATTCACCCCTCCACTTT. It yields the protein CASSQGGRGPGNSPLHF.

In its sample, this clone was seen a few times. The V call is TRBV30, the J call TRBJ2-7; D might be TRBD1 (6 bases). The V gene lost 2 bases and the J gene lost 2 bases, with 7 bases spanning the gap. The CDR3 sequence is 12 residues long. In germline, CDR1 is GTSNPN, CDR2 SVGIG (reference sequence). CDR3 coding DNA: TGTGCCTGGAGTCCAGGGGCCTACGAGCAGTACTTC. This codes for CAWSPGAYEQYF.

The chain recombines TRBV10-3 with TRBJ2-1; 7 positions match TRBD1. With 0 bases clipped from V and 3 bases from J, the junction kept 5 bases outside the gene matches. This CDR3 has 16 residues. In germline, CDR1 is ENHRY, CDR2 SYGVKD. The CDR3 loop is CAISESWDSNYNEQFF. Written as DNA, the CDR3 is TGTGCCATCAGTGAGTCCTGGGACAGTAACTACAATGAGCAGTTCTTC.

The chain carries TRBV7-8 and TRBJ2-1; TRBD2 matches 7 bases. V trimming: 6 bases; J trimming: 6 bases; junction bases outside the gene matches: 11. Per the germline V gene, CDR1 is SGHVS and CDR2 is FQNEAQ. The CDR3 spans 15 residues. CDR3: CASSLREGWGNEQFF. The CDR3 DNA is TGTGCCAGCAGTCTAAGGGAGGGTTGGGGCAATGAGCAGTTCTTC.

The V and J genes are TRBV5-4 and TRBJ1-3; 9 nucleotides line up with TRBD1. This CDR3 has 15 amino acids. J gave up 0 bases and V 3 bases, and 1 base lay outside the gene matches. The germline CDR1 and CDR2 sequences are SGHNT and YYREEE (reference sequence). The CDR3 spells CASSWDRASGNTIYF. CDR3 in DNA: TGTGCCAGCAGCTGGGACAGGGCCTCTGGAAACACCATATATTTT.

This clone was found once. This chain uses TRBV13 with TRBJ2-1, with TRBD2 identical over 7 bases. The CDR3 contains 15 residues. V gave up 3 bases and J gave up 7 bases; unmatched junction bases: 9. CDR1 is PRHDT, CDR2 FYEKMQ, per germline (reference sequence). As DNA, the CDR3 is TGTGCCAGCAGCTTGGGGGGGAGATCAGCTAATGAGCAGTTCTTC. Its translation is CASSLGGRSANEQFF.

The chain links TRBV6-4 to TRBJ2-1, with 11 bases lining up with TRBD1. The CDR3 sequence is 16 residues long. The V segment lost 6 bases and the J segment 2 bases; nucleotides outside the gene matches: 6. CDR1 and CDR2 from the germline V gene are MRHNA and SNTAGT. The chain's CDR3 is CASSEGTGGPYNEQFF. CDR3 coding DNA: TGTGCCAGCAGCGAGGGGACAGGGGGACCCTACAATGAGCAGTTCTTC.

This clone was seen a handful of times. The V and J genes are TRBV9 and TRBJ2-1; TRBD2 agrees at 8 bases. The CDR3 is made up of 16 amino acids. The germline CDR1 and CDR2 sequences are SGDLS and YYNGEE. The J segment lost 5 bases and the V segment lost 2 bases, leaving 9 bases of the junction unmatched. The CDR3 sequence: CASSVSGGAPNNEQFF. The CDR3 DNA sequence: TGTGCCAGCAGCGTCTCCGGGGGGGCCCCCAACAATGAGCAGTTCTTC.

The chain is built from TRBV28 and TRBJ2-7; possible D gene TRBD1, 6 bases. Per germline, CDR1 MDHEN and CDR2 SYDVKM. This CDR3 comprises 13 residues. Trimming stripped 4 bases from V and 2 bases from J, with 9 bases between. DNA for the CDR3: TGTGCCAGCAGTTCAGGGGTCACCTACGAGCAGTACTTC. Translating it yields CASSSGVTYEQYF.

The rearrangement links TRBV5-1 to TRBJ2-7, with 9 bases identical to TRBD2. The length of the CDR3 is 18 residues. Losses at the gene ends were 0 bases for V and 3 bases for J; bases not matched to a gene: 13. Looked up from germline, CDR1 is SGHRS and CDR2 is YFSETQ. The CDR3: CASSLGLASGTGIYEQYF. In nucleotides, the CDR3 is TGCGCCAGCAGCTTGGGGTTAGCTAGCGGGACGGGGATCTACGAGCAGTACTTC.

This sequence joins TRBV21-1 and TRBJ2-7; whether TRBD2, the table's D call, matches the DNA was not checked. TRBV21-1 is a documented pseudogene. The CDR3 is 17 amino acids. Here the CDR3 reads CASSKTGLGGKVYEQYF. DNA for the CDR3: TGTGCCAGCAGCAAAACAGGGTTGGGGGGGAAAGTGTACGAGCAGTACTTC.

V usage is TRBV5-6 and J usage is TRBJ2-5; perhaps TRBD1 as D (6 bases). Trimming cost V 4 bases and J 4 bases, with 11 bases left between them. The germline V gene has CDR1 SGHDT and CDR2 YYEEEE. The CDR3 runs 13 residues. Here the CDR3 reads CASSTGTTETQYF. The CDR3 bases are TGTGCCAGCAGCACAGGGACAACAGAGACCCAGTACTTC.

This clone was seen just once. The rearrangement joins TRBV13 to TRBJ2-3; 7 bases are a match to TRBD2. This CDR3 is 16 amino acids long. Germline CDR1 is PRHDT and CDR2 is FYEKMQ (reference sequence). Trimming at V came to 5 bases and at J to 4 bases, leaving 12 bases not matched to a gene. Here the CDR3 reads CASSPRDYGGSDTQYF. The CDR3, as DNA: TGTGCCAGCAGCCCGAGGGACTATGGGGGTTCAGATACGCAGTATTTT.

This rearrangement joins TRBV5-4 to TRBJ2-7, with 11 bases lining up with TRBD1. Germline CDR1 reads SGHNT; CDR2 reads YYREEE (reference sequence). This CDR3 is 15 amino acids long. The V segment lost 0 bases and the J segment 3 bases; nucleotides outside the gene matches: 2. CDR3: CASSLGTGGGYEQYF. The DNA for the CDR3 is TGTGCCAGCAGCTTGGGGACAGGGGGCGGCTACGAGCAGTACTTC. The whole variable domain, filled in from reference TRBV5-4 and TRBJ2-7, reads ETGVTQSPTHLIKTRGQQVTLRCSSQSGHNTVSWYQQALGQGPQFIFQYYREEENGRGNFPPRFSGLQFPNYSSELNVNALELDDSALYLCASSLGTGGGYEQYFGPGTRLTVT.

The table lists this clone with a few counts. The chain carries TRBV7-2 and TRBJ2-7, with unresolved D. The V end lost 5 bases, the J end lost 3 bases, and 14 bases lay between the germline ends. The CDR3 has 14 amino acids. The V gene's germline CDR1 is SGHTA and CDR2 FQGNSA. This CDR3 reads CASSPDWVGYEQYF. CDR3 sequence (DNA): TGTGCCAGCAGCCCCGACTGGGTAGGCTACGAGCAGTACTTC.

This clone was seen many times. The rearrangement links TRBV4-1 to TRBJ2-7; possibly TRBD2 for D (6 bases). The germline V gene has CDR1 MGHRA and CDR2 YSYEKL. This CDR3 is 15 amino acids long. Trimming took 4 bases from V and 0 from J, leaving 13 bases between them. The CDR3 coding sequence is TGCGCCAGCAGCCTTGTCGGGGACTCCTCCTACGAGCAGTACTTC. It is translated as CASSLVGDSSYEQYF.

V gene TRBV12-5 combines with J gene TRBJ2-1; D may be TRBD2 (5 bases). This CDR3 region has 15 residues. Germline V gene data show CDR1 as LGHNT and CDR2 as FRNRAP. Trimming left V 1 base short and J 6 bases short, with 13 bases between. The CDR3 loop reads CASGLGGLVRNEQFF. CDR3 nucleotide sequence: TGTGCTAGTGGTTTGGGCGGGTTAGTCCGCAATGAGCAGTTCTTC.

The chain couples TRBV7-8 to TRBJ1-2; 10 bases match TRBD1. The CDR3 runs 16 residues. V gave up 1 base and J gave up 4 bases; unmatched junction bases: 6. Per germline, CDR1 SGHVS and CDR2 FQNEAQ. The CDR3 sequence is CASSLEGTGDTYGYTF. The CDR3 coding sequence is TGTGCCAGCAGCTTAGAAGGGACAGGGGATACCTATGGCTACACCTTC.

The rearrangement joins TRBV5-1 to TRBJ2-7; TRBD2 agrees at 8 bases. Germline CDR1 reads SGHRS; CDR2 reads YFSETQ. After removal of 4 bases from V and 10 bases from J, the junction contained 10 bases not matched to a gene. The CDR3 contains 13 residues. CDR3 sequence reads: CASSPWAAGEQYF. The CDR3 nucleotides are TGCGCCAGCAGCCCTTGGGCAGCGGGGGAACAGTACTTC.

This chain joins TRBV25-1 and TRBJ1-1; TRBD1 agrees at 10 bases. The ends lost 1 base at V and 7 bases at J; junction bases unmatched: 9. The length of the CDR3 is 16 residues. In germline, CDR1 is MGHDK, CDR2 SYGVNS. The CDR3, as DNA: TGTGCCAGCAGTGAATTAAAGGAGACAGGGGGCTGTGAAGCTTTCTTT. This sequence encodes CASSELKETGGCEAFF. Using reference TRBV25-1 and TRBJ1-1 for the parts outside the CDR3, the full variable domain is EADIYQTPRYLVIGTGKKITLECSQTMGHDKMYWYQQDPGMELHLIHYSYGVNSTEKGDLSSESTVSRIRTEHFPLTLESARPSHTSQYLCASSELKETGGCEAFFGQGTRLTVV.